This TCR beta chain was profiled in a study of T cells in Graves' hyperthyroidism and ophthalmopathy. Study observations and caveats: Ophthalmopathy was identified by the model a median approximately 6.9 months ahead of onset.

When ophthalmopathy did not progress within 18 months, Graves' hyperthyroidism was considered stable. Patients aged 18 to 65 had newly diagnosed hyperthyroidism that had lasted under 2 months. Diagnoses rested on clinical symptoms, serum thyroxine and TRAb, thyroid ultrasound and orbital computed tomography. V was clipped by 5 bases and J by 8 bases; unmatched bases: 5. Germline V gene data show CDR1 as MNHNS and CDR2 as SASEGT. The CDR3 extends over 14 amino acids. This clonotype was found a few times. The target antigen is unknown. Amplification of TCR beta CDR3 regions was performed using RNA transcripts as template. The HTBI primer set was used in a first-round RT-PCR of the TCR CDR3. MiXCR, applied by TCRdb to the multiplex PCR reads, yields one record per CDR3 protein. Here the sample spans hundreds of thousands of distinct CDR3 sequences, approximately 16% being singletons.

Material: blood. The chain uses TRBV6-1 and TRBJ2-1; 11 bases are a match to TRBD1. The source of this sequence is a woman younger than 30 with Graves' hyperthyroidism. The CDR3 sequence: CASSPGTGGHEQFF. The CDR3 DNA sequence: TGTGCCAGCAGTCCCGGGACAGGGGGTCATGAGCAGTTCTTC.